This entry lists 12 T cell receptor beta chains sequenced from one sample in a study of blood T cell repertoires in COVID-19. Using immunoSEQ multiplex PCR, the repertoire was profiled, and TCRdb retains in-frame clones only, with some absent. The table shows some 250,000 clones, with over 75% occurring only once. Material: peripheral blood. The receptors were gathered from a woman in her twenties or thirties with acute or convalescent COVID-19.

The chain couples TRBV19 to TRBJ2-7, with 9 bases matching TRBD2. The J segment lost 0 bases and the V segment lost 4 bases, leaving 1 base of the junction unmatched. CDR1 is LNHDA and CDR2 is SQIVND in the germline V gene (reference sequence). The length of the CDR3 is 14 residues. CDR3 sequence reads: CASSRLADSYEQYF. DNA of the CDR3: TGTGCCAGTAGTAGACTAGCGGACTCCTACGAGCAGTACTTC.

This rearrangement joins TRBV19 to TRBJ2-7, with 7 nucleotides matching TRBD2. Looked up from germline, CDR1 is LNHDA and CDR2 is SQIVND (reference sequence). The CDR3 has 14 residues. Trimming removed 1 base from V and 5 bases from J; junction bases left unmatched: 5. The CDR3 region is CASSIGGGPHEQYF. Here the CDR3 DNA reads TGTGCCAGTAGTATAGGGGGAGGGCCCCACGAGCAGTACTTC.

The J gene is TRBJ1-1, the V gene TRBV19; 7 bases match TRBD1. Germline trimming cut 10 bases from V and 2 bases from J; bases unmatched to any gene: 10. The CDR3 spans 14 residues. CDR1 and CDR2 from the germline V gene are LNHDA and SQIVND (reference sequence). The CDR3, as DNA: TGTGCCACCCGGCGTGGGACAGCAAACACTGAAGCTTTCTTT. It translates to CATRRGTANTEAFF.

The chain links TRBV10-3 to TRBJ2-3, with TRBD2 matching 9 bases. CDR1 and CDR2 (germline): ENHRY, SYGVKD. V was clipped by 3 bases and J by 3 bases; unmatched bases: 10. The CDR3 spans 17 residues. The CDR3: CAISDLRSGRRTDTQYF. CDR3 nucleotides: TGTGCCATCAGTGACCTTAGGAGCGGGAGGAGGACAGATACGCAGTATTTT.

There are a few counts of this clone. The rearrangement joins TRBV7-9 to TRBJ1-3, with 7 bases matching TRBD1. CDR3 length equals 14 residues. The germline gives CDR1 SEHNR, CDR2 FQNEAQ (reference sequence). V lost 5 bases and J lost 6; bases outside the gene matches: 7. CDR3: CASSPGQYENTIYF. In DNA form, the CDR3 reads TGTGCCAGCAGCCCGGGACAGTATGAAAACACCATATATTTT.

V usage is TRBV19 and J usage is TRBJ1-4; D unclear. V was clipped by 4 bases and J by 8 bases, with 17 bases between them. There are 15 residues in the CDR3. Germline assignment: CDR1 LNHDA and CDR2 SQIVND (reference sequence). The DNA of the CDR3 is TGTGCCAGTAGTACCTCCGGGTCCCATGGGGAAAAACTGTTTTTT. Its translation: CASSTSGSHGEKLFF.

The J gene is TRBJ1-4, the V gene TRBV19; D unclear. Germline values: CDR1 LNHDA, CDR2 SQIVND (reference sequence). V lost 5 bases and J 4 bases, leaving 11 bases between the germline ends. There are 14 residues in the CDR3. The CDR3: CASSRKRVNEKLFF. Written as DNA, the CDR3 is TGTGCCAGTAGTCGAAAGAGGGTTAATGAAAAACTGTTTTTT.

The gene calls are TRBV6-5 and TRBJ1-5; D is undetermined. Germline-derived CDR1 and CDR2 are MNHEY and SVGAGI. With 6 bases removed from V and 1 base from J, the gap between germline ends came to 10 bases. The CDR3 is made up of 14 amino acids. The CDR3 region has the DNA TGTGCCAGCAGAACCGGGTACAGCAATCAGCCCCAGCATTTT. This encodes CASRTGYSNQPQHF.

This clone has just a few counts. The chain combines TRBV7-3 with TRBJ2-5, with TRBD2 as a possible D gene (5 bases). This CDR3 region has 15 residues. Trimming removed 4 bases at V and 5 bases at J, with 17 bases between. Germline V gene lookup returns CDR1 SGHTA and CDR2 FQGTGA. The CDR3 sequence is CASSSRGSVGETQYF. The CDR3 bases are TGTGCCAGCAGCTCCCGTGGGAGCGTGGGGGAGACCCAGTACTTC.

V is TRBV19 and J is TRBJ2-6; TRBD1 agrees at 9 bases. Germline V lookup: CDR1 LNHDA, CDR2 SQIVND (reference sequence). V was pared by 7 bases and J by 0 bases, with 19 bases of the junction left unmatched. This CDR3 contains 21 residues. The DNA of the CDR3 is TGTGCCAGTACCACGATACGCACTCCGGGACAGGGCGGCTCTGGGGCCAACGTCCTGACTTTC. This sequence encodes CASTTIRTPGQGGSGANVLTF.

The V and J genes are TRBV6-2 or TRBV6-3 and TRBJ1-5; D unclear. In germline, CDR1 is MNHEY, CDR2 SVGEGT. CDR3 length: 14 residues. Trimming took 2 bases from V and 2 from J, leaving 7 bases between them. The CDR3 reads CASSYGRGNQPQHF. In DNA, the CDR3 is TGTGCCAGCAGTTACGGGAGGGGCAATCAGCCCCAGCATTTT.

This clone was observed once. CDR3 nucleotides: TGTGCCAGCAGCCAAGAAAAAAGGGGCCTATGTGAGCTAGCGGGAGATCGGAATGAGCAGTTCTTC. Translated: CASSQEKRGLCELAGDRNEQFF. The chain combines TRBV3-1 (or the pseudogene TRBV3-2) with TRBJ2-1; 10 bases fit TRBD2. V shed 0 bases, J shed 7 bases, and the junction held 24 bases outside the gene matches. CDR1 and CDR2 (germline): LGHDT, YNNKEL (reference sequence). The CDR3 runs to 22 residues.